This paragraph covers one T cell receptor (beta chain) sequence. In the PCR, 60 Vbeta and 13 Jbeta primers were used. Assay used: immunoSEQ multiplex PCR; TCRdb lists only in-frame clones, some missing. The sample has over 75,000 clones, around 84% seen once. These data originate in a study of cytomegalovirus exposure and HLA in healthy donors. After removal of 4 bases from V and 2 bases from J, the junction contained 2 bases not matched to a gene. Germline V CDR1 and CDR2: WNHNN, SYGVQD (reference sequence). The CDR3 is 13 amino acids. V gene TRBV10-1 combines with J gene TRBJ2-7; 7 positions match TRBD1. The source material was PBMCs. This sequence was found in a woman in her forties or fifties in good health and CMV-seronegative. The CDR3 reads CASSATGAYEQYF. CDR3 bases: TGCGCCAGCAGTGCAACAGGGGCCTACGAGCAGTACTTC.